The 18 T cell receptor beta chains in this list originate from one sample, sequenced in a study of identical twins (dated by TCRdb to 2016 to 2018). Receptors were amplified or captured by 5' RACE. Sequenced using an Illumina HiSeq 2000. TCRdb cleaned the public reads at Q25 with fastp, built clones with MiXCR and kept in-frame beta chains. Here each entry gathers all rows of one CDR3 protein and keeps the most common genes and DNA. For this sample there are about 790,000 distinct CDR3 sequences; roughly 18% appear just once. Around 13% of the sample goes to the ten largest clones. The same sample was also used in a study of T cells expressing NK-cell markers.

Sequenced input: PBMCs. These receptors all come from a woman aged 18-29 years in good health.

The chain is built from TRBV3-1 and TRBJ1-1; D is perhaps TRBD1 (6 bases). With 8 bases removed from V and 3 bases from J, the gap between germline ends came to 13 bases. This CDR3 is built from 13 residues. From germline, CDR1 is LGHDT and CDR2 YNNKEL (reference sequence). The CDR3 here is CASLGPGDTEAFF. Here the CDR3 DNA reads TGTGCCAGCTTGGGCCCAGGGGACACTGAAGCTTTCTTT.

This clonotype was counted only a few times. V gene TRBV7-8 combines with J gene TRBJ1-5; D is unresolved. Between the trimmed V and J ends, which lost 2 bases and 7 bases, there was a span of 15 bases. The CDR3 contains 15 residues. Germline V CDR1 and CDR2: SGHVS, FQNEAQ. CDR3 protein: CASSLIRYVVQPQHF. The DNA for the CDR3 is TGTGCCAGCAGCTTAATTCGTTATGTCGTACAGCCCCAGCATTTT.

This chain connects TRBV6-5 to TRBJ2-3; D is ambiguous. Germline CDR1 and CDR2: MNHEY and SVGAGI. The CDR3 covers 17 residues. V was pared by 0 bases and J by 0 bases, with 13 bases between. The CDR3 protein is CASSYSKFATSTDTQYF. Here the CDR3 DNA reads TGTGCCAGCAGTTACTCGAAGTTTGCTACTAGCACAGATACGCAGTATTTT.

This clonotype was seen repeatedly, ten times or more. The CDR3 region is CASSLALFGQLEQYF. CDR3 coding DNA: TGTGCCAGCAGTTTAGCCCTCTTTGGGCAACTCGAGCAGTACTTC. The rearrangement uses TRBV12-3 or TRBV12-4 and TRBJ2-7; D gene unclear. V was shortened by 0 bases and J by 6 bases, with 15 bases between the two germline ends. CDR3 length equals 15 residues.

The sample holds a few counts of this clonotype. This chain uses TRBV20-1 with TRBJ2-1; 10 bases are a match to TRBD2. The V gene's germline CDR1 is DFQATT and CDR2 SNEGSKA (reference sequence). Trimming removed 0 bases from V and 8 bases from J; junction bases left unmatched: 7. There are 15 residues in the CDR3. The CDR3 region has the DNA TGCAGTGCTAGAGATAGCGGGAGGAGGATCGATGAGCAGTTCTTC. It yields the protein CSARDSGRRIDEQFF.

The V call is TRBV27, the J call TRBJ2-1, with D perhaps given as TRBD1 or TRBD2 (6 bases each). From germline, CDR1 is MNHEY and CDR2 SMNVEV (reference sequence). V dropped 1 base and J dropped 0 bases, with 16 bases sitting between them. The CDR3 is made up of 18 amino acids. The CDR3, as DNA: TGTGCCAGCAGTTTATGGGGGGCGAAACCAAGCTCCTACAATGAGCAGTTCTTC. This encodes CASSLWGAKPSSYNEQFF.

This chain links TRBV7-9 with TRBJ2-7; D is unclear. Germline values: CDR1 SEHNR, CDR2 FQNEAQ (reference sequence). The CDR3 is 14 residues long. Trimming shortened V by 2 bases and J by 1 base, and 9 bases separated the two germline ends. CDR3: CASSLTSVSYEQYF. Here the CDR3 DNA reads TGTGCCAGCAGCTTAACGAGCGTTTCCTACGAGCAGTACTTC.

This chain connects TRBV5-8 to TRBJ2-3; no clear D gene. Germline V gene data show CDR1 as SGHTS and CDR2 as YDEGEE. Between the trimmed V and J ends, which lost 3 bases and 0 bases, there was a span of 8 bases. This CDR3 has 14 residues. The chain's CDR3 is CASSSRFSTDTQYF. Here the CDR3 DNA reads TGTGCCAGCAGCTCTAGGTTTAGCACAGATACGCAGTATTTT.

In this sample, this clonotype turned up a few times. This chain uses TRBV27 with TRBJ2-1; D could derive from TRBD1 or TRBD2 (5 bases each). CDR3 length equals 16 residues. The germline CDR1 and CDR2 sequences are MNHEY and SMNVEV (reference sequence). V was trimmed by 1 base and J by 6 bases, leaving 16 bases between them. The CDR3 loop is CASSLLRGVGANEQFF. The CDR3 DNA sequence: TGTGCCAGCAGTTTATTGAGGGGAGTTGGGGCCAATGAGCAGTTCTTC.

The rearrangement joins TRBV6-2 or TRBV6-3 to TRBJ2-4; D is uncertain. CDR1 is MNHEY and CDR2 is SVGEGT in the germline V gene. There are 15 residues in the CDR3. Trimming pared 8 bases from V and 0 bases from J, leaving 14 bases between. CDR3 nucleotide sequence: TGTGCCAGCCCCACCGCTGAAAGAGCCAAAAACATTCAGTACTTC. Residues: CASPTAERAKNIQYF.

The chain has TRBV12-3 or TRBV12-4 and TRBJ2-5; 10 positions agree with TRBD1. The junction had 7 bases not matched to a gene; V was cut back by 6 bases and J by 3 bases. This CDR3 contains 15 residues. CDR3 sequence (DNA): TGTGCCAGCAGGTACGACAGGGGGCTCGAAGAGACCCAGTACTTC. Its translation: CASRYDRGLEETQYF.

The CDR3 loop is CASSYGTGFQETQYF. CDR3 sequence (DNA): TGTGCCAGCAGTTACGGGACAGGTTTTCAAGAGACCCAGTACTTC. This chain uses TRBV6-2 or TRBV6-3 with TRBJ2-5; TRBD1 agrees at 8 bases. CDR1 and CDR2 (germline): MNHEY, SVGEGT. Trimming removed 2 bases from V and 2 bases from J; junction bases left unmatched: 4. This CDR3 region has 15 residues.

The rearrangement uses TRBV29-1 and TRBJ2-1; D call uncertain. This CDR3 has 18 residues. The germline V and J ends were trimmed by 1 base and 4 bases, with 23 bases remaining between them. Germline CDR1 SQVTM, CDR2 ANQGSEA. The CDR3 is CSVEGGRDWTQNYNEQFF. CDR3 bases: TGCAGCGTTGAAGGGGGTCGAGATTGGACCCAGAATTACAATGAGCAGTTCTTC.

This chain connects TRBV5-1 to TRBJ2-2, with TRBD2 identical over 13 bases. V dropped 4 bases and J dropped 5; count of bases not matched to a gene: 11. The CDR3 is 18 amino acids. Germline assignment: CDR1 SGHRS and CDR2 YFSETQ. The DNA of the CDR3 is TGCGCCAGCAGCGCCGGACTAGCGGGGGTATCGAGGACCGGGGAGCTGTTTTTT. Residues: CASSAGLAGVSRTGELFF.

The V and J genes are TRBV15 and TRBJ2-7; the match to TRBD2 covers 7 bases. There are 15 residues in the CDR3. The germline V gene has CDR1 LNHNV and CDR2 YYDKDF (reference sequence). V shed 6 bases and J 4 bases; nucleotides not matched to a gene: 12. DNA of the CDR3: TGTGCCACCAGTAAAACTAGCGCGAGTGGTTACGAGCAGTACTTC. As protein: CATSKTSASGYEQYF.

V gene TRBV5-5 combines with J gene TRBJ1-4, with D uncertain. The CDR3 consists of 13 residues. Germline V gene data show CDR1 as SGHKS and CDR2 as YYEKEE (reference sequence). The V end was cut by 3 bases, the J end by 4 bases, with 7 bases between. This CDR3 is CASSSDDNEKLFF. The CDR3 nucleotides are TGTGCCAGCAGCTCGGACGATAATGAAAAACTGTTTTTT.

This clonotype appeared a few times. In DNA, the CDR3 is TGTGCCAGACAGGTCTTCGGTGGCAATCAGCCCCAGCATTTT. Translation gives CARQVFGGNQPQHF. This rearrangement joins TRBV14 to TRBJ1-5; TRBD1 might be the D (5 bases). V lost 9 bases and J 2 bases, leaving 14 bases between the germline ends. CDR1 is SGHDN and CDR2 is FVKESK in the germline V gene. The CDR3 loop spans 14 amino acids.

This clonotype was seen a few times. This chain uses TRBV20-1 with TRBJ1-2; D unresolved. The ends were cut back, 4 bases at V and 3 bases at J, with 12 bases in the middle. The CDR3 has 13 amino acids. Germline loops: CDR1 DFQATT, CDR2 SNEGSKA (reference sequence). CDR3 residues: CSAKGGQDYGYTF. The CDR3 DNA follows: TGCAGTGCTAAAGGTGGGCAGGACTATGGCTACACCTTC.